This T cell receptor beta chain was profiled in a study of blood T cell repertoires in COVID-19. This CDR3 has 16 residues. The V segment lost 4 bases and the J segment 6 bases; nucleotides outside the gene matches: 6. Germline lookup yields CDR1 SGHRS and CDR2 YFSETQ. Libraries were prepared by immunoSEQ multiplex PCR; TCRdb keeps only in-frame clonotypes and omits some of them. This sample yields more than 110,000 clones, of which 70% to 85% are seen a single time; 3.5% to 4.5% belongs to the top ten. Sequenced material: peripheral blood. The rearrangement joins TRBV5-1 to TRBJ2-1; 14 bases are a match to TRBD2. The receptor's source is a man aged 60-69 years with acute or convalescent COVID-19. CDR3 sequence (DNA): TGCGCCAGCAGCCCGGGACTAGCGGGAGTCGGCAATGAGCAGTTCTTC. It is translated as CASSPGLAGVGNEQFF.